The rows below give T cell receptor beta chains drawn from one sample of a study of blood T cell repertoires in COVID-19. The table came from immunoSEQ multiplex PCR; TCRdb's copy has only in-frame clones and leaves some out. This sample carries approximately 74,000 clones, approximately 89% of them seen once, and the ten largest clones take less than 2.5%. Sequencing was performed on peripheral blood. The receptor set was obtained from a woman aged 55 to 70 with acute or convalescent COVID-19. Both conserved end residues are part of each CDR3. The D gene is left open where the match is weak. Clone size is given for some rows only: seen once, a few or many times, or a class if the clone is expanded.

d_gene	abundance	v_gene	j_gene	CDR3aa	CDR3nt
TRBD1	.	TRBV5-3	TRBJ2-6	CARSLGTGGSGANVLTF	TGTGCCAGAAGCCTCGGGACAGGGGGCTCTGGGGCCAACGTCCTGACTTTC
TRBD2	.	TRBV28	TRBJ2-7	CASSLMVLAGTYEQYF	TGTGCCAGCAGTTTAATGGTTTTAGCGGGGACCTACGAGCAGTACTTC
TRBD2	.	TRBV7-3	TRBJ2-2	CASSFAGGRDTGELFF	TGTGCCAGCAGCTTTGCGGGAGGGCGAGACACCGGGGAGCTGTTTTTT
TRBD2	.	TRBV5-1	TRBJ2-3	CASSLAASGATDTQYF	TGCGCCAGCAGCTTGGCCGCTAGCGGGGCCACAGATACGCAGTATTTT
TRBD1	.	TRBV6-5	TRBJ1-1	CASRGQGLNTEAFF	TGTGCCAGCAGAGGACAGGGCTTGAACACTGAAGCTTTCTTT
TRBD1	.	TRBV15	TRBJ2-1	CATSMAGGSEQFF	TGTGCCACCAGCATGGCAGGGGGTAGTGAGCAGTTCTTC
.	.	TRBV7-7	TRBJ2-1	CASSPGVYNEQFF	TGTGCCAGCAGCCCAGGGGTTTACAATGAGCAGTTCTTC
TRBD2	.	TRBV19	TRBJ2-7	CASSIKRGYEQYF	TGTGCCAGTAGTATAAAGCGGGGATACGAGCAGTACTTC
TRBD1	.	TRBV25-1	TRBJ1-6	CASSSGQGGSSYNSPLHF	TGTGCCAGCAGTTCCGGACAGGGTGGAAGCTCCTATAATTCACCCCTCCACTTT
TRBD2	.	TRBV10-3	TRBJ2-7	CATKIAGGDEQYF	TGTGCCACGAAGATAGCGGGGGGGGACGAGCAGTACTTC
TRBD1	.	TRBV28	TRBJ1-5	CASETPGQGGNQPQHF	TGTGCCAGTGAGACGCCGGGACAGGGGGGCAATCAGCCCCAGCATTTT
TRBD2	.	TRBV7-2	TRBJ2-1	CASSPRERGAYNEQFF	TGTGCCAGCAGCCCGCGGGAGCGGGGGGCCTACAATGAGCAGTTCTTC
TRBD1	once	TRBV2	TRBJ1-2	CASTRDSTINYGYTF	TGTGCCAGCACTCGGGACAGCACCATTAACTATGGCTACACCTTC
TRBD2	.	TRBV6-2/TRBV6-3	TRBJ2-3	CASSYFTSGRAADTQYF	TGTGCCAGCAGTTACTTTACTAGCGGGAGGGCCGCAGATACGCAGTATTTT
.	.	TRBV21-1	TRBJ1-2	CASSPEAPIPYYGYTF	TGTGCCAGCAGCCCGGAGGCCCCAATCCCGTACTATGGCTACACCTTC
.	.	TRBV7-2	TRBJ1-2	CASSVDRSAGYTF	TGTGCCAGCAGCGTAGACAGGTCTGCTGGCTACACCTTC
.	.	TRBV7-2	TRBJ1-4	CASSSLNEKLFF	TGTGCCAGCAGCTCCCTTAATGAAAAACTGTTTTTT
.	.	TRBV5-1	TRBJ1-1	CASSNTTGGTEAFF	TGCGCCAGCAGTAATACTACCGGGGGCACTGAAGCTTTCTTT
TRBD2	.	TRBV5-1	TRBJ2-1	CASSLAATSGGSSYNEQFF	TGCGCCAGCAGCTTGGCCGCGACTAGCGGGGGAAGCTCCTACAATGAGCAGTTCTTC
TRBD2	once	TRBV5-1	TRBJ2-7	CASSLGRTSSYEQYF	TGCGCCAGCAGCTTGGGACGGACTAGCTCCTACGAGCAGTACTTC
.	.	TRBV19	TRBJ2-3	CASSISGSYLSTDTQYF	TGTGCCAGTAGTATTTCGGGGTCGTACCTTAGCACAGATACGCAGTATTTT
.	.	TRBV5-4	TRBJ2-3	CASSLETSLDTQYF	TGTGCCAGCAGCTTGGAGACTAGTCTGGATACGCAGTATTTT
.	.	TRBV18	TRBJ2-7	CASTFQGSYEQYF	TGTGCCAGCACCTTCCAGGGCTCCTACGAGCAGTACTTC
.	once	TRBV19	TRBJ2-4	CASSESGPKNIQYF	TGTGCCAGTAGTGAATCAGGGCCCAAAAACATTCAGTACTTC
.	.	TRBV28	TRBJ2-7	CASSFPQGRYEQYF	TGTGCCAGCAGTTTTCCCCAGGGCCGGTACGAGCAGTACTTC
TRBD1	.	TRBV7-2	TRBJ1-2	CASSFYGQGVEYGYTF	TGTGCCAGCAGCTTCTACGGACAGGGAGTGGAGTATGGCTACACCTTC
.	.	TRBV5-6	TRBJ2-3	CASRPEAGGGTDTQYF	TGTGCCAGCAGACCTGAAGCGGGCGGGGGCACAGATACGCAGTATTTT
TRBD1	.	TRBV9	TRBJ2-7	CASSVGGTDSYEQYF	TGTGCCAGCAGCGTAGGAGGGACAGACTCCTACGAGCAGTACTTC
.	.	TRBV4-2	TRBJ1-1	CASSQVGGGYTEAFF	TGTGCCAGCAGCCAAGTGGGGGGAGGGTACACTGAAGCTTTCTTT
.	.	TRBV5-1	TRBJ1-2	CASSPDRHYGYTF	TGCGCCAGCAGCCCAGACAGGCACTATGGCTACACCTTC
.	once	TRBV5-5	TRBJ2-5	CASSFQDQETQYF	TGTGCCAGCAGCTTTCAGGATCAAGAGACCCAGTACTTC